This record looks at one T cell receptor (beta chain) sequence and its context. The sample belongs to a study of cytomegalovirus exposure and HLA in healthy donors. Study as a whole: Approximately 180 million T cells yielded roughly 100 million unique TCR beta sequences, as an earlier analysis found.

This PCR relied on a set of 60 Vbeta primers and 13 Jbeta primers. The data were produced by immunoSEQ multiplex PCR, yet TCRdb's version contains in-frame clones alone and is incomplete. The sample holds approximately 150,000 clones, 75% to 85% seen once. The germline V gene encodes CDR1 PRHDT and CDR2 FYEKMQ (reference sequence). This CDR3 region has 15 residues. V lost 4 bases to trimming and J lost 6 bases, with 15 bases between them. This clonotype originated in a man aged 25-45 years in good health and CMV-seropositive. Sequenced: PBMCs. This chain links TRBV13 with TRBJ2-2; D perhaps matches TRBD1 (5 bases). CDR3 region: CASSSQVLEAGELFF. CDR3 coding DNA: TGTGCCAGCAGCTCACAGGTGCTAGAGGCCGGGGAGCTGTTTTTT.